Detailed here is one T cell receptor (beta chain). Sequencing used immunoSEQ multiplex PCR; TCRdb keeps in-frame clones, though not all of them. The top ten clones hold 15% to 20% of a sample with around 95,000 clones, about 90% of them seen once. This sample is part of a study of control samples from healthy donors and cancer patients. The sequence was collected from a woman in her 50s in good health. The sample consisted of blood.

The DNA of the CDR3 is TGCGCCAGCAGGACGACACAGGGAACGGGAGAGACCCAGTACTTC. This translates into CASRTTQGTGETQYF. The chain joins TRBV5-1 to TRBJ2-5; D perhaps matches TRBD1 (6 bases). With 5 bases removed from V and 4 bases from J, the gap between germline ends came to 18 bases. Per germline, CDR1 SGHRS and CDR2 YFSETQ. The length of the CDR3 is 15 residues.